These 15 T cell receptor beta chains were all obtained from the same sample, sequenced in a study of immune evolution from preneoplasia to lung adenocarcinoma. TCRdb's table, derived via immunoSEQ multiplex PCR, lists solely in-frame clones and lacks some. The repertoire holds thousands of clones, with 75% to 80% as singletons. Sample: FFPE minimally invasive lung adenocarcinoma tissue. The receptors were gathered from a person aged 60-80 years with lung adenocarcinoma.

This chain connects TRBV5-6 to TRBJ1-6; D is perhaps TRBD1 (5 bases). This CDR3 region has 17 residues. The V end was cut by 1 base, the J end by 1 base, with 12 bases between. Germline V gene data show CDR1 as SGHDT and CDR2 as YYEEEE. The CDR3 spells CASSLRSGSSYNSPLHF. The CDR3, as DNA: TGTGCCAGCAGCTTGAGGTCAGGGAGTTCCTATAATTCACCCCTCCACTTT.

This clone was seen more than once but under ten times. The rearrangement joins TRBV18 to TRBJ2-7; D is undetermined. V was shortened by 6 bases and J by 3 bases, with 12 bases between the two germline ends. The CDR3 consists of 13 residues. CDR1 and CDR2 (germline): KGHSH, LQKENI. CDR3 in amino acids: CASSPGPSYEQYF. The CDR3 DNA reads TGTGCCAGCTCGCCGGGTCCGAGCTACGAGCAGTACTTC.

The rearrangement joins TRBV28 to TRBJ1-5; 7 bases fit TRBD1. V lost 6 bases to trimming and J lost 4 bases; unmatched junction nucleotides: 3. The CDR3 covers 13 residues. Germline lookup yields CDR1 MDHEN and CDR2 SYDVKM. CDR3 loop: CASRPGGNQPQHF. The CDR3 coding sequence is TGTGCCAGCAGGCCAGGGGGGAATCAGCCCCAGCATTTT.

This clone was detected once. This rearrangement joins TRBV2 to TRBJ1-1; 9 bases fit TRBD1. After removal of 8 bases from V and 2 bases from J, the junction contained 9 bases not matched to a gene. The length of the CDR3 is 15 residues. Germline-derived CDR1 and CDR2 are SNHLY and FYNNEI. Here the CDR3 reads CASQEQTGGNTEAFF. CDR3 sequence (DNA): TGTGCCAGCCAGGAGCAGACAGGGGGTAACACTGAAGCTTTCTTT.

V gene TRBV6-1 combines with J gene TRBJ1-2; 8 bases are a match to TRBD1. The CDR3 runs to 13 residues. The germline gives CDR1 MNHNS, CDR2 SASEGT. V shed 3 bases, J shed 7 bases, and the junction held 4 bases outside the gene matches. CDR3 DNA: TGTGCCAGCAGTGAGGGCAGGGGGCCTGGCTACACCTTC. Residues: CASSEGRGPGYTF.

V and J are TRBV29-1 and TRBJ2-7; D uncertain. Germline V lookup: CDR1 SQVTM, CDR2 ANQGSEA. The CDR3 spans 12 residues. Between the trimmed V and J ends, which lost 4 bases and 2 bases, there was a span of 9 bases. CDR3 DNA sequence: TGCAGCGTTGCCGTTCAAGCCTACGAGCAGTACTTC. Its translation: CSVAVQAYEQYF.

The J gene is TRBJ2-5, the V gene TRBV28; D ambiguous. There are 11 residues in the CDR3. CDR1 is MDHEN, CDR2 SYDVKM, per germline. V lost 5 bases, J lost 5 bases, and 6 bases lay in between. The CDR3 spells CASSLTETQYF. CDR3 sequence (DNA): TGTGCCAGCAGTCTCACCGAGACCCAGTACTTC.

The V call is TRBV28, the J call TRBJ1-2; 8 bases are a match to TRBD1. The V gene end was trimmed by 9 bases and the J gene end by 4 bases; junction bases not matched to a gene: 10. There are 14 residues in the CDR3. The germline V gene encodes CDR1 MDHEN and CDR2 SYDVKM. In DNA form, the CDR3 reads TGTGCCAGTTTTGGGCAGGGGGCGGGCTATGGCTACACCTTC. Residues: CASFGQGAGYGYTF.

The V gene is TRBV18, the J gene TRBJ1-5; D is undetermined. The germline V gene encodes CDR1 KGHSH and CDR2 LQKENI. The ends were cut back, 6 bases at V and 4 bases at J, with 7 bases in the middle. The CDR3 extends over 12 amino acids. CDR3 residues: CASSPGNQPQHF. The CDR3 coding sequence is TGTGCCAGCTCTCCGGGGAATCAGCCCCAGCATTTT. The full variable domain, its missing parts supplied by reference TRBV18 and TRBJ1-5, is NAGVMQNPRHLVRRRGQEARLRCSPMKGHSHVYWYRQLPEEGLKFMVYLQKENIIDESGMPKERFSAEFPKEGPSILRIQQVVRGDSAAYFCASSPGNQPQHFGDGTRLSIL.

This rearrangement joins TRBV11-3 to TRBJ2-3; D gene ambiguous. Per germline, CDR1 SGHNT and CDR2 YENEEA. V gave up 5 bases and J gave up 2 bases, with 5 bases separating them. CDR3 length equals 12 residues. The CDR3 DNA is TGTGCCAGCAGCCCCTTCACAGATACGCAGTATTTT. Protein product: CASSPFTDTQYF.

This sequence joins TRBV19 and TRBJ1-6; D unresolved. Germline CDR1 LNHDA, CDR2 SQIVND (reference sequence). Trimming left V 5 bases short and J 9 bases short, with 14 bases between. CDR3 length: 14 residues. The CDR3 sequence: CASSPPGVGSPLHF. CDR3 in DNA: TGTGCCAGTAGTCCCCCCGGGGTTGGTTCACCCCTCCACTTT.

The rearrangement joins TRBV4-2 to TRBJ2-1, with D possibly being TRBD1 (6 bases). Germline CDR1 reads LGHNA; CDR2 reads YNFKEQ. CDR3 size: 14 residues. V gave up 3 bases and J gave up 3 bases, with 9 bases separating them. CDR3 region: CASSQDRYYNEQFF. The CDR3 bases are TGTGCCAGCAGCCAGGACAGATACTACAATGAGCAGTTCTTC.

The chain uses TRBV29-1 and TRBJ2-7, with TRBD1 as a possible D gene (5 bases). Trimming took 5 bases from V and 6 from J, leaving 11 bases between them. In germline, CDR1 is SQVTM, CDR2 ANQGSEA. The CDR3 covers 11 residues. CDR3 in amino acids: CSVQQVGEQYF. Here the CDR3 DNA reads TGCAGCGTTCAACAGGTCGGCGAGCAGTACTTC.

V usage is TRBV28 and J usage is TRBJ2-7; TRBD2 is a possible D gene (5 bases). The CDR3 loop spans 12 amino acids. V lost 6 bases and J 3 bases, leaving 9 bases between the germline ends. CDR1 and CDR2 from the germline V gene are MDHEN and SYDVKM. DNA of the CDR3: TGTGCCAGCAGACCCCGGGACTACGAGCAGTACTTC. It yields the protein CASRPRDYEQYF.

The rearrangement joins TRBV10-2 to TRBJ1-1; D is unclear. The germline CDR1 and CDR2 sequences are WSHSY and SAAADI. V gave up 0 bases and J gave up 3 bases, with 5 bases separating them. This CDR3 has 13 amino acids. This CDR3 is CASSESGYTEAFF. For the CDR3, the DNA is TGCGCCAGCAGTGAGTCGGGGTACACTGAAGCTTTCTTT.